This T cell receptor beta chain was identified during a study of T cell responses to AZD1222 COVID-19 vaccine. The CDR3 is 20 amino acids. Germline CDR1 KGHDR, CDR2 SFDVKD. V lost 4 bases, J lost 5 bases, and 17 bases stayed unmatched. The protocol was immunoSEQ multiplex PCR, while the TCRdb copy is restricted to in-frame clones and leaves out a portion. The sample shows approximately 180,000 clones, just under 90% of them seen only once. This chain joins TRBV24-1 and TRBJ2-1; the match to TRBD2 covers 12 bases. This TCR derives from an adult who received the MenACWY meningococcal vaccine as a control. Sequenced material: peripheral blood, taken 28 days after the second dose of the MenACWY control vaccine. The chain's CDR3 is CATSEAPGLAGPLLNNEQFF. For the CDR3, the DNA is TGTGCCACCAGTGAGGCACCGGGACTAGCGGGCCCCCTCCTTAACAATGAGCAGTTCTTC.